The clone carrying this T cell receptor beta chain occurred many times. The antigen is unknown. The time point was: pre-sensitization, week 0. Treatment denoted: therapeutic diphenylcyclopropenone sensitization with weekly scalp DPC. Sample donors consisted of patients with alopecia, aged 18 to 70 years, who were suitable for DPC. The sample is drawn from a study of human T cells and chemical hapten exposure. Study processing details: The median was approximately 89,000 TCRs per sample, ranging roughly 23,224 to 690,600. TCRdb reprocessed the RACE reads with MiXCR, giving one entry per CDR3 protein. The V and J calls were not made by the authors but by TCRdb's processing. The sample lists roughly 88,000 distinct CDR3 sequences, around 9.5% occurring once. Study findings and constraints: PT1 expanded TCR numbers tracked positively with patch test score.

CDR1 and CDR2 (germline): MDHEN, SYDVKM. The V end was cut by 2 bases, the J end by 0 bases, with 11 bases between. The CDR3 covers 16 residues. The chain uses TRBV28 and TRBJ2-4; D is perhaps TRBD2 (6 bases). Sequencing was performed on whole blood, taken in connection with sensitization to the hapten diphenylcyclopropenone (DPC). The TCR comes from a woman aged 40-49 years with alopecia areata. Some clones in this sample may be carry-over from other donors' samples. CDR3 in amino acids: CASSLPGVLAKNIQYF. CDR3 nucleotides: TGTGCCAGCAGTTTACCGGGGGTCCTAGCCAAAAACATTCAGTACTTC.